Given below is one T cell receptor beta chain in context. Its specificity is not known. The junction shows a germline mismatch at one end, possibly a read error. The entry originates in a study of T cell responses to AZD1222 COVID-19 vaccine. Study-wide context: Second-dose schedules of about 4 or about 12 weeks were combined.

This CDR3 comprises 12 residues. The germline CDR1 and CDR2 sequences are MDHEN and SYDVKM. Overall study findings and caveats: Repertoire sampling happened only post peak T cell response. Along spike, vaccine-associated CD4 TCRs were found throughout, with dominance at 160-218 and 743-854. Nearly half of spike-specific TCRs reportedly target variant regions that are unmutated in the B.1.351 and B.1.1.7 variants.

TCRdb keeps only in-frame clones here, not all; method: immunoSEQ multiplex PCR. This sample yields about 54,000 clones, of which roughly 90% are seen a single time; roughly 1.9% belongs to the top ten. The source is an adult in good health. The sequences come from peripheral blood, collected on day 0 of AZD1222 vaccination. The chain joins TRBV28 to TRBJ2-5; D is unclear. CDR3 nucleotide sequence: TGTACCAGCAGTTTACCGGAAGAGACCCAGTACTTC. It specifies CTSSLPEETQYF.